This is a list of T cell receptor beta chains from one sample in a study of PD-1 blockade in classical Hodgkin lymphoma. Assay: immunoSEQ multiplex PCR; the TCRdb copy retains only in-frame clones and omits some. The table has approximately 26,000 clones, 69% seen once. The sample was peripheral blood mononuclear cells (PBMCs), taken at baseline. The receptors originated from a human donor with classical Hodgkin lymphoma. The CDR3 runs from the conserved cysteine through the conserved F or W. The order of the fields is V gene, clone size, J gene, D gene, CDR3 DNA, CDR3 protein. D genes are given only for firm matches. Expanded clones get a size class; other rows say once, few or many, or leave the size out.

TRBV6-4	few	TRBJ2-1	NA	TGTGCCAGCAGTTTAGTTAATGGGGAATACAATGAGCAGTTCTTC	CASSLVNGEYNEQFF
TRBV5-1	few	TRBJ2-2	NA	TGCGCCAGCGTGGGGGACACCGGGGAGCTGTTTTTT	CASVGDTGELFF
TRBV7-2	NA	TRBJ2-1	NA	TGTGCCAGCAGCTTAGCGGTAGGGGACAATGAGCAGTTCTTC	CASSLAVGDNEQFF
TRBV28	NA	TRBJ2-2	NA	TGTGCCAGCAGTCCTGGACTTCCCACGTACACCGGGGAGCTGTTTTTT	CASSPGLPTYTGELFF
TRBV28	NA	TRBJ1-6	NA	TGTGCCAGCAGTCGTATAGCGTATAGTTCACCCCTCCACTTT	CASSRIAYSSPLHF
TRBV5-6	NA	TRBJ2-5	TRBD1	TGTGCCAGCAGCAGGGACAGGGGGCAAGAAGAGACCCAGTACTTC	CASSRDRGQEETQYF
TRBV5-1	NA	TRBJ1-1	NA	TGCGCCAGCAGCTTGCGGGCCGGGACTGAAGCTTTCTTT	CASSLRAGTEAFF
TRBV7-9	NA	TRBJ1-2	NA	TGTGCCGTACCTGGGGAGACCAAAATTAACTATGGCTACACCTTC	CAVPGETKINYGYTF
TRBV15	few	TRBJ2-5	TRBD1	TGTGCCACCAGCCTAGGGGGCGCCGCAGAGACCCAGTACTTC	CATSLGGAAETQYF
TRBV2	NA	TRBJ2-6	NA	TGTGCCAGCAGTGAAGCGCGGAGAGGGGCCGGGGCCAACGTCCTGACTTTC	CASSEARRGAGANVLTF
TRBV15	NA	TRBJ2-3	NA	TGTGCCACCAGCAGAGTCGCGGGGGCAGGCACAGATACGCAGTATTTT	CATSRVAGAGTDTQYF
TRBV6-1	NA	TRBJ2-7	NA	TGTGCCAGCAGTGAAAGCCAAAGCCTCTCCTACGAGCAGTACTTC	CASSESQSLSYEQYF
TRBV5-5	NA	TRBJ2-3	NA	TGTGCCAGCAGCCCTGGGACCATCGGCACAGATACGCAGTATTTT	CASSPGTIGTDTQYF
TRBV11-2	few	TRBJ2-7	NA	TGTGCCAGCAGCCCAGATTCGGACCCAACCTACGAGCAGTACTTC	CASSPDSDPTYEQYF
TRBV11-2	NA	TRBJ2-7	NA	TGTGCCAGCAGCTTCCGCGACAGTCTCTCCTACGAGCAGTACTTC	CASSFRDSLSYEQYF
TRBV5-6	NA	TRBJ2-5	NA	TGTGCCAGCAGCTTTGGCTCAGGGTTATTCGAGACCCAGTACTTC	CASSFGSGLFETQYF
TRBV10-3	NA	TRBJ2-2	TRBD2	TGTGCCATCAGTGTAGTCAGCGGGGGGATGAACACCGGGGAGCTGTTTTTT	CAISVVSGGMNTGELFF
TRBV7-2	few	TRBJ2-1	TRBD1	TGTGCCAGCAGAATGACAGGGGCGACTGAGCAGTTCTTC	CASRMTGATEQFF
TRBV28	NA	TRBJ1-2	NA	TGTGCCAGCAGGTTCCTGGACCGAAACTATGGCTACACCTTC	CASRFLDRNYGYTF
TRBV12-5	NA	TRBJ2-7	NA	TGTGCTAGTGGCCAGGGGTTAGAGCAGTACTTC	CASGQGLEQYF
TRBV30	NA	TRBJ1-4	NA	TGTGCCTGGAGTTCTGGGGGTCCTAATGAAAAACTGTTTTTT	CAWSSGGPNEKLFF
TRBV11-2	NA	TRBJ2-3	TRBD1	TGTGCCAGCAGCTGGACAGGGGGAATGGTCAGCACAGATACGCAGTATTTT	CASSWTGGMVSTDTQYF
TRBV5-6	NA	TRBJ2-1	NA	TGTGCCAGCAGCCCGGGTTGGCAGGTCCACAATGAGCAGTTCTTC	CASSPGWQVHNEQFF